Listed below are T cell receptor beta chains from one sample, sequenced in a study of T-cell reconstitution after alpha-beta-depleted transplantation in children. TCRdb reprocessed the PCR reads via MiXCR and lists one record per CDR3 protein. The sample has about 340,000 distinct CDR3 sequences, 13% seen once. The sequencing used PBMCs, collected from the stem cell graft. The receptors derive from a human donor who donated a stem cell graft to a child with Fanconi anemia. Both conserved end residues are part of each CDR3. D genes are given only for firm matches. Clone size is given for some rows only: seen once, a few or many times, or a class if the clone is expanded.

d_gene,abundance,v_gene,j_gene,len,CDR3nt,CDR3aa
TRBD2,few,TRBV5-1,TRBJ2-3,17,TGCGCCAGCAGCTTGGGACCTCGGCGGGGGGCTGCAGATACGCAGTATTTT,CASSLGPRRGAADTQYF
-,-,TRBV4-3,TRBJ1-2,12,TGCGCCAGCAGCCAAGCAGGCTATGGCTACACCTTC,CASSQAGYGYTF
TRBD1,few,TRBV28,TRBJ1-4,15,TGTGCCAGCAGTTATTGGGACAGGGGATCTGAAAAACTGTTTTTT,CASSYWDRGSEKLFF
-,-,TRBV7-8,TRBJ2-1,16,TGTGCCAGCAGCTTAGGACTGGGGTTTTCCTACAATGAGCAGTTCTTC,CASSLGLGFSYNEQFF
-,-,TRBV25-1,TRBJ2-7,14,TGTGCCAGCAGTGAATATTATGGGGAGTACGAGCAGTACTTC,CASSEYYGEYEQYF
TRBD1,few,TRBV5-6,TRBJ1-2,17,TGTGCCAGCAGCTTACTGCCTCAGGGACAGGGGAACTATGGCTACACCTTC,CASSLLPQGQGNYGYTF
-,-,TRBV2,TRBJ2-1,13,TGTGCCAGCCAAGGGGCGCCCTACAATGAGCAGTTCTTC,CASQGAPYNEQFF
TRBD2,few,TRBV5-1,TRBJ2-3,18,TGCGCCAGCAGCCCGCCCTTAGCGGGAGGGGAGGTCGCAGATACGCAGTATTTT,CASSPPLAGGEVADTQYF
TRBD1,-,TRBV6-1,TRBJ2-1,15,TGTGCCAGCAGTGGACAGGGGGGTCCGTACAATGAGCAGTTCTTC,CASSGQGGPYNEQFF
TRBD1,few,TRBV29-1,TRBJ2-5,12,TGCAGCGTAGGCCAGGACAGGGAGACCCAGTACTTC,CSVGQDRETQYF
-,-,TRBV2,TRBJ1-4,14,TGTGCCAGCAATGGGGGGGGAGCTAATGAAAAACTGTTTTTT,CASNGGGANEKLFF
-,few,TRBV27,TRBJ2-2,13,TGTGCCAGCAGTTTGACAGTTTGGGGGGAGCTGTTTTTT,CASSLTVWGELFF
-,few,TRBV12-3/TRBV12-4,TRBJ1-2,14,TGTGCCAGCAGGCCGGGGGGCAGCGTATCGGGCTACACCTTC,CASRPGGSVSGYTF
-,-,TRBV20-1,TRBJ1-6,13,TGCAGTGCCCAGACAGGAGCCAATTCACCCCTCCACTTT,CSAQTGANSPLHF
-,-,TRBV20-1,TRBJ2-6,15,TGCAGTGCTAGCCCCTTACGAACTGGGGCCAACGTCCTGACTTTC,CSASPLRTGANVLTF
-,-,TRBV19,TRBJ1-1,14,TGTGCCAGTAGTATAGGGGGGCCCCACACTGAAGCTTTCTTT,CASSIGGPHTEAFF
-,-,TRBV4-3,TRBJ2-4,15,TGCGCCAGCAGCCAAGTTGGCGGCCTGGGGGACATTCAGTACTTC,CASSQVGGLGDIQYF
-,few,TRBV12-3/TRBV12-4,TRBJ2-5,13,TGTGCCAGCAGTCGGAATTTCCAAGAGACCCAGTACTTC,CASSRNFQETQYF
-,-,TRBV25-1,TRBJ1-1,13,TGTGCCAGCAGTGGGGGGATGAACACTGAAGCTTTCTTT,CASSGGMNTEAFF
-,-,TRBV14,TRBJ1-4,15,TGTGCCAGCAGCCAAGGTACATGGAGGAAGGAAAAACTGTTTTTT,CASSQGTWRKEKLFF
-,many,TRBV12-3/TRBV12-4,TRBJ1-1,12,TGTGCCAGCAGTTTAGGAGAGGGTGAAGCTTTCTTT,CASSLGEGEAFF
TRBD1,-,TRBV5-6,TRBJ1-2,14,TGTGCCAGCAGCTTACTAGGACAGGGCGCTGGCTACACCTTC,CASSLLGQGAGYTF
-,-,TRBV20-1,TRBJ1-2,13,TGCAGTGCTAGTGCGACAGATAACTATGGCTACACCTTC,CSASATDNYGYTF
-,-,TRBV7-2,TRBJ2-7,13,TGTGCCAGCAGCTTAGAAGACCCCGACGAGCAGTACTTC,CASSLEDPDEQYF
-,once,TRBV2,TRBJ1-1,12,TGTGCCAGCAGCGTTCAGGGTTGGGGGGCTTTCTTT,CASSVQGWGAFF
-,few,TRBV12-3/TRBV12-4,TRBJ1-4,16,TGTGCCAGCAGTTTCCATGAGACAGACGTTAATGAAAAACTGTTTTTT,CASSFHETDVNEKLFF
TRBD1,many,TRBV5-1,TRBJ1-1,14,TGCGCCAGCAGCTTCAGGGGGCTCAACACTGAAGCTTTCTTT,CASSFRGLNTEAFF
-,few,TRBV5-8,TRBJ1-6,15,TGTGCCAGCAGCCCTCTACAGGGCTTCGATTCACCCCTCCACTTT,CASSPLQGFDSPLHF
TRBD1,-,TRBV29-1,TRBJ1-4,13,TGCAGCGTGGCCGGGACAGGGGCTGAAAAACTGTTTTTT,CSVAGTGAEKLFF
-,many,TRBV5-1,TRBJ2-3,13,TGCGCCAGCAGCCCCGGGACCCCAGATACGCAGTATTTT,CASSPGTPDTQYF
-,many,TRBV7-9,TRBJ2-7,16,TGTGCCAGCAGCTTAGTTCCGCCAGTACAATCCTACGAGCAGTACTTC,CASSLVPPVQSYEQYF
TRBD1,few,TRBV28,TRBJ1-5,14,TGTGCCAGCAGTCGGACAGGGTTGCATCAGCCCCAGCATTTT,CASSRTGLHQPQHF
-,many,TRBV5-1,TRBJ2-3,13,TGCGCCAGCCGGGACAATACAGGGGATACGCAGTATTTT,CASRDNTGDTQYF
TRBD1,-,TRBV7-9,TRBJ1-1,15,TGTGCCAGCAGCTACACAGGGGGCTCTAGCACTGAAGCTTTCTTT,CASSYTGGSSTEAFF
TRBD2,few,TRBV3-1,TRBJ2-1,16,TGTGCCAGCAGGAGGGCGGGGGGCGATTATGACAATGAGCAGTTCTTC,CASRRAGGDYDNEQFF
-,-,TRBV29-1,TRBJ2-5,10,TGCAGCGTCAAACAAGAGACCCAGTACTTC,CSVKQETQYF
TRBD2,-,TRBV11-1,TRBJ2-2,17,TGTGCCAGCAGCCTTAGCGGGGGGGCCAATTTCGGCGGGGAGCTGTTTTTT,CASSLSGGANFGGELFF
-,many,TRBV6-5,TRBJ1-1,12,TGTGCCAGCAAGAGCACCGACACTGAAGCTTTCTTT,CASKSTDTEAFF
TRBD1,many,TRBV12-3/TRBV12-4,TRBJ1-2,12,TGTGCCAGCAGACCCGACAGGGGTGGCTACACCTTC,CASRPDRGGYTF
-,few,TRBV21-1,TRBJ2-1,21,TGTGCCAGCAGCAAAAGGAATGCGGGGGGGCCTTTCCCGAGCTCCTACAATGAGCAGTTCTTC,CASSKRNAGGPFPSSYNEQFF
TRBD2,-,TRBV10-3,TRBJ2-1,15,TGTGCCATCAGTGAGCCTAGCGGGGTCTTAAATGAGCAGTTCTTC,CAISEPSGVLNEQFF
-,many,TRBV25-1,TRBJ1-6,14,TGTGCCAGCAGTAGGGATGCCTATAATTCACCCCTCCACTTT,CASSRDAYNSPLHF
TRBD1,-,TRBV29-1,TRBJ1-1,14,TGCAGCGTTGAGATGACAGGGGGAAACACTGAAGCTTTCTTT,CSVEMTGGNTEAFF
-,many,TRBV12-3/TRBV12-4,TRBJ1-4,14,TGTGCCAGCAGTTTAGCCCACCGCCGTGAAAAACTGTTTTTT,CASSLAHRREKLFF
-,many,TRBV28,TRBJ2-5,13,TGTGCCAGCAGTTTATTCGGGAGAGAGACCCAGTACTTC,CASSLFGRETQYF
-,-,TRBV27,TRBJ1-1,15,TGTGCCAGCAGTTTAGCTGGCTTCACGAACACTGAAGCTTTCTTT,CASSLAGFTNTEAFF
TRBD1,-,TRBV30,TRBJ1-2,15,TGTGCCTGGGGGACGCTCCAGGGGGCCCTCGATGGCTACACCTTC,CAWGTLQGALDGYTF
TRBD1,-,TRBV5-1,TRBJ2-3,15,TGCGCCAGCAGCTTGGCCGCAGGGGGCCAGCAGGCGCAGTATTTT,CASSLAAGGQQAQYF
TRBD1,many,TRBV6-5,TRBJ1-5,12,TGTGCCAGCTCGACAGGGAACCAGCCCCAGCATTTT,CASSTGNQPQHF
-,few,TRBV5-1,TRBJ2-3,15,TGCGCCAGCACAATCGGCGGGGATCCGACAGATACGCAGTATTTT,CASTIGGDPTDTQYF
-,many,TRBV18,TRBJ1-6,13,TGTGCCAGCTCACCAGGACGGAATTCACCCCTCCACTTT,CASSPGRNSPLHF
-,many,TRBV5-1,TRBJ2-1,16,TGCGCCAGCAGCTTATTACCTCCAGACTCCTACAATGAGCAGTTCTTC,CASSLLPPDSYNEQFF